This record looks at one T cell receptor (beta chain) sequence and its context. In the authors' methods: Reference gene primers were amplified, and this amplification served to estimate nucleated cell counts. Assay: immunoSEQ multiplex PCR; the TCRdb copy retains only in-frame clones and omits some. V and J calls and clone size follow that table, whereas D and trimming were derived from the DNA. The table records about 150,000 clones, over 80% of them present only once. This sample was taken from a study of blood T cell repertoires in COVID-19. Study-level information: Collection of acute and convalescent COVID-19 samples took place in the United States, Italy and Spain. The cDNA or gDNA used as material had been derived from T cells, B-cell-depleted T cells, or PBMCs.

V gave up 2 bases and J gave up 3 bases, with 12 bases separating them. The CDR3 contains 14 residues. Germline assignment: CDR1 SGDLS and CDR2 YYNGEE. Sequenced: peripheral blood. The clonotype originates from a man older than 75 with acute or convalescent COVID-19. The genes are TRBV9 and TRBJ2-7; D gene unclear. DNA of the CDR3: TGTGCCAGCAGCGTCCAGGATTTGGGCTACGAGCAGTACTTC. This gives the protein CASSVQDLGYEQYF.